Below, 2 T cell receptor beta chains from the same sample are listed, as sequenced in a study of cytomegalovirus exposure and HLA in healthy donors. The PCR was carried out with 60 Vbeta primers and 13 Jbeta primers. TCRdb's copy holds only in-frame clones and misses some; the assay was immunoSEQ multiplex PCR. Found here are 100,000 to 150,000 clones, around 70% of them singletons; the top ten hold 3% to 5%. Source material: PBMCs. Source of these receptors: a man in his forties in good health and CMV-seropositive.

The rearrangement uses TRBV14 and TRBJ2-4; no firm D call. The CDR3 has 17 amino acids. V lost 0 bases and J 0 bases, leaving 12 bases between the germline ends. From germline, CDR1 is SGHDN and CDR2 FVKESK. The CDR3 bases are TGTGCCAGCAGCCAAGACCCGAGGATGTCAGCCAAAAACATTCAGTACTTC. Residues: CASSQDPRMSAKNIQYF.

V and J are TRBV28 and TRBJ1-4; D unclear. CDR3 size: 14 residues. The V gene's germline CDR1 is MDHEN and CDR2 SYDVKM. V shed 8 bases and J shed 7 bases, with 17 bases lying between them. CDR3 sequence: CASGRSGGSEKLFF. For the CDR3, the DNA is TGTGCCAGCGGTCGATCAGGAGGGAGTGAAAAACTGTTTTTT.